This T cell receptor (beta chain) was recovered during a study of blood T cell repertoires in COVID-19. Method: immunoSEQ multiplex PCR; TCRdb's copy keeps in-frame clones and lacks some. The sample includes some 250,000 clones, around 88% seen only once; the top ten take roughly 8.3%. This TCR was recovered from a man aged 35 to 55 who had recovered from COVID-19. The specimen was PBMCs or T cells enriched from blood (not recorded which).

CDR3 protein: CASSDLGPRGPQYF. The CDR3, as DNA: TGTGCCAGCAGTGATTTGGGTCCCCGAGGGCCCCAGTACTTC. The chain is built from TRBV2 and TRBJ2-5; TRBD2 might be the D (5 bases). CDR3 length equals 14 residues. CDR1 is SNHLY and CDR2 is FYNNEI in the germline V gene. V lost 3 bases, J lost 9 bases, and 17 bases lay in between.